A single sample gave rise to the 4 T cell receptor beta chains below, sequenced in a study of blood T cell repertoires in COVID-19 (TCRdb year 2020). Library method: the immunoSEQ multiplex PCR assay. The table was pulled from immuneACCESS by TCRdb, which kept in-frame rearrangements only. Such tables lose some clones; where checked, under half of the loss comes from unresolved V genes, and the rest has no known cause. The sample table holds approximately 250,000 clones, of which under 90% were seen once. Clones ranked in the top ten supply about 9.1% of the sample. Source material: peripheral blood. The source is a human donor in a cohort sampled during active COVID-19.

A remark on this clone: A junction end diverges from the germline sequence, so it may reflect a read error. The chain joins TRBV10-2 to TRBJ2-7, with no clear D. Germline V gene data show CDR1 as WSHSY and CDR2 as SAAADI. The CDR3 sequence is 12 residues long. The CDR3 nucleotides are TGCGCCAGCAGTGAGGGTCGGCCCGCGGTGAACTTC. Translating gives CASSEGRPAVNF.

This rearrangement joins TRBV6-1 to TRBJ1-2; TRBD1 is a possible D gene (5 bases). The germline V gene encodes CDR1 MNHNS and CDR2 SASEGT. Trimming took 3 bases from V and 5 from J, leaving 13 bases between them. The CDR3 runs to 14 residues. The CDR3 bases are TGTGCCAGCAGTGATCCCGGCCGGGGGTATGGCTACACCTTC. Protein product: CASSDPGRGYGYTF.

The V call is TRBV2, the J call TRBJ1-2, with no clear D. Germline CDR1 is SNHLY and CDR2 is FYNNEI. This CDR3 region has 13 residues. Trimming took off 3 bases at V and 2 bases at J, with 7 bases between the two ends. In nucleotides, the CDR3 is TGTGCCAGCAGTGATGGGCCGAACTATGGCTACACCTTC. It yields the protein CASSDGPNYGYTF.

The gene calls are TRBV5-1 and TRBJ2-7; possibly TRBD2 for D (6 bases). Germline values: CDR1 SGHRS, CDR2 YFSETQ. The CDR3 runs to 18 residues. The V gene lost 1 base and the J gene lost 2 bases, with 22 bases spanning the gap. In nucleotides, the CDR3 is TGCGCCAGCAGCTTGATTCCCCACGTTAGTAGCGGTACCTACGAGCAGTACTTC. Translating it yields CASSLIPHVSSGTYEQYF.